A single sample is the source of the 23 T cell receptor beta chains below, sequenced in a study of shared clonotypes between healthy human individuals. In the naive CD8 group, cells lacked CD45RO and were positively selected for CCR7, so terminally differentiated effector memory CD45RA+ cells were left out. The method was immunoSEQ multiplex PCR; TCRdb's version includes in-frame clones alone and lacks a portion of them. The table records about 2 million clones, approximately 94% of them present only once. The sequenced material came from naive CD8+ T cells sorted from blood. Receptors originate from a man aged 18 to 30 in good health.

This clone has just a few counts. The genes are TRBV18 and TRBJ2-5, with D perhaps TRBD1 or TRBD2 (6 bases each). This CDR3 comprises 16 residues. The ends were cut back, 2 bases at V and 1 base at J, with 14 bases in the middle. Germline CDR1 is KGHSH and CDR2 is LQKENI. In DNA, the CDR3 is TGTGCCAGCTCACCAATGGCGGGACACCCCCAAGAGACCCAGTACTTC. Amino acid sequence: CASSPMAGHPQETQYF.

The V call is TRBV19, the J call TRBJ1-4; no definite D call. The V end was cut by 9 bases, the J end by 0 bases, with 11 bases between. Germline CDR1 and CDR2: LNHDA and SQIVND (reference sequence). The CDR3 totals 14 residues. CDR3 sequence (DNA): TGTGCCAGCCATACTATTGCAACTAATGAAAAACTGTTTTTT. It specifies CASHTIATNEKLFF.

The rearrangement links TRBV5-6 to TRBJ2-2; weak D call: TRBD2 (5 bases). Looked up from germline, CDR1 is SGHDT and CDR2 is YYEEEE. The CDR3 runs 17 residues. Deletions cut 3 bases from V and 2 bases from J, with 17 bases between. CDR3 loop: CASSSRTGMANTGELFF. In DNA, the CDR3 is TGTGCCAGCAGCTCTAGAACCGGGATGGCAAACACCGGGGAGCTGTTTTTT.

V gene TRBV4-3 combines with J gene TRBJ1-2; D remains ambiguous. Trimming removed 0 bases from V and 2 bases from J, with 10 bases in between. This CDR3 comprises 15 residues. CDR1 and CDR2 (germline): LGHNA, YSLEER. CDR3 DNA sequence: TGCGCCAGCAGCCAAGATCGGGCCCAGAACTATGGCTACACCTTC. The encoded protein is CASSQDRAQNYGYTF.

The chain combines TRBV7-9 with TRBJ2-2, with D hard to call. Germline lookup yields CDR1 SEHNR and CDR2 FQNEAQ (reference sequence). The length of the CDR3 is 15 residues. Trimming shortened V by 1 base and J by 0 bases, and 6 bases separated the two germline ends. The chain's CDR3 is CASSLDETNTGELFF. The CDR3 DNA is TGTGCCAGCAGCTTAGATGAAACGAACACCGGGGAGCTGTTTTTT.

The chain uses TRBV30 and TRBJ2-3; 10 nucleotides align to TRBD2. Germline assignment: CDR1 GTSNPN and CDR2 SVGIG (reference sequence). V lost 4 bases and J lost 8; bases outside the gene matches: 6. There are 13 residues in the CDR3. The CDR3 here is CAWTLAGVGTQYF. In DNA, the CDR3 is TGTGCCTGGACTCTAGCGGGGGTTGGTACGCAGTATTTT.

This chain connects TRBV7-9 to TRBJ1-5; 10 bases align to TRBD1. V shed 5 bases, J shed 3 bases, and the junction held 4 bases outside the gene matches. From germline, CDR1 is SEHNR and CDR2 FQNEAQ (reference sequence). The CDR3 consists of 15 residues. The CDR3 reads CASSLGTGDNQPQHF. In DNA form, the CDR3 reads TGTGCCAGCAGCCTGGGGACAGGGGACAATCAGCCCCAGCATTTT.

On this clone: Distinct nucleotide sequences in the sample also encode this CDR3. The chain recombines TRBV6-5 with TRBJ2-7, with 8 bases identical to TRBD1. The CDR3 has 13 residues. V lost 3 bases, J lost 4 bases, and 2 bases stayed unmatched. CDR1 is MNHEY, CDR2 SVGAGI, per germline. For the CDR3, the DNA is TGTGCCAGCAGTTATGACAGGGGTTACGAGCAGTACTTC. The encoded protein is CASSYDRGYEQYF.

The CDR3 coding sequence is TGTGCCAGCAGCTTGTCCCCAGGACTTCGGTTCTTC. Protein: CASSLSPGLRFF. The chain uses TRBV5-5 and TRBJ2-1, with D possibly matching TRBD2 (5 bases). The CDR3 is 12 residues long. CDR1 and CDR2 from the germline V gene are SGHKS and YYEKEE (reference sequence). V lost 1 base to trimming and J lost 15 bases, with 14 bases between them. The whole variable domain, filled in from reference TRBV5-5 and TRBJ2-1, reads DAGVTQSPTHLIKTRGQQVTLRCSPISGHKSVSWYQQVLGQGPQFIFQYYEKEERGRGNFPDRFSARQFPNYSSELNVNALLLGDSALYLCASSLSPGLRFFGPGTRLTVL.

This rearrangement joins TRBV28 to TRBJ2-7, with D perhaps assigned TRBD1 or TRBD2 (5 bases each). CDR3 length equals 12 residues. V was trimmed by 6 bases and J by 13 bases, leaving 19 bases between them. The germline CDR1 and CDR2 sequences are MDHEN and SYDVKM. The CDR3 sequence is CASSPGMGRGYF. As DNA, the CDR3 is TGTGCCAGCAGCCCAGGCATGGGACGGGGATACTTC. The full variable domain, in which reference TRBV28 and TRBJ2-7 provide the parts outside the CDR3, is DVKVTQSSRYLVKRTGEKVFLECVQDMDHENMFWYRQDPGLGLRLIYFSYDVKMKEKGDIPEGYSVSREKKERFSLILESASTNQTSMYLCASSPGMGRGYFGPGTRLTVT.

V is TRBV27 and J is TRBJ2-1; D not resolved. V lost 7 bases and J lost 4, with 14 bases in between. The CDR3 contains 14 residues. Germline CDR1 reads MNHEY; CDR2 reads SMNVEV (reference sequence). The CDR3 DNA sequence: TGTGCCAGCACCCCCGGGTCAGATTACAATGAGCAGTTCTTC. Residues: CASTPGSDYNEQFF.

In this sample, this clone turned up once. This chain links TRBV6-1 with TRBJ2-3; TRBD2 is a possible D gene (6 bases). This CDR3 has 16 amino acids. V lost 2 bases and J 1 base, leaving 13 bases between the germline ends. CDR1 and CDR2 from the germline V gene are MNHNS and SASEGT. The CDR3: CASSEWFGEGTDTQYF. The CDR3, as DNA: TGTGCCAGCAGTGAATGGTTCGGGGAGGGCACAGATACGCAGTATTTT.

This sequence joins TRBV7-2 and TRBJ2-7, with D unresolved. There are 13 residues in the CDR3. The V end was cut by 3 bases, the J end by 3 bases, with 9 bases between. Germline lookup yields CDR1 SGHTA and CDR2 FQGNSA. The CDR3 region is CASSLGHFYEQYF. In DNA, the CDR3 is TGTGCCAGCAGCTTGGGTCACTTCTACGAGCAGTACTTC.

The CDR3 DNA follows: TGTGCCAGCAGCTTAATGGTTGGCACAGATACGCAGTATTTT. Protein sequence: CASSLMVGTDTQYF. The chain joins TRBV7-6 to TRBJ2-3; no reliable D call. Deletions cut 2 bases from V and 1 base from J, with 7 bases between. This CDR3 spans 14 amino acids. The V gene's germline CDR1 is SGHVS and CDR2 FNYEAQ. Full variable domain (missing parts from reference TRBV7-6 and TRBJ2-3): GAGVSQSPRYKVTKRGQDVALRCDPISGHVSLYWYRQALGQGPEFLTYFNYEAQQDKSGLPNDRFSAERPEGSISTLTIQRTEQRDSAMYRCASSLMVGTDTQYFGPGTRLTVL.

Regarding this clone: Mismatch with germline at one junction end may stem from a read error. This same CDR3 is encoded by further DNA sequences in the sample. This chain links TRBV5-6 with TRBJ2-7; D is ambiguous. Looked up from germline, CDR1 is SGHDT and CDR2 is YYEEEE. The CDR3 runs to 11 residues. The CDR3 bases are TGTGCTAGCAGCACTGCCTACGAGCAGTACTTC. Amino acids: CASSTAYEQYF.

CDR3 in amino acids: CASSPTRVSYEQYF. The CDR3 DNA sequence: TGTGCCAGCAGTCCCACAAGGGTTAGTTACGAGCAGTACTTC. The rearrangement uses TRBV28 and TRBJ2-7; D gene ambiguous. Germline CDR1 MDHEN, CDR2 SYDVKM. V lost 5 bases and J 4 bases, leaving 15 bases between the germline ends. The CDR3 covers 14 residues.

The chain is built from TRBV13 and TRBJ1-1; D gene uncertain. V was shortened by 0 bases and J by 5 bases, with 10 bases between the two germline ends. This CDR3 is 14 amino acids long. CDR1 and CDR2 from the germline V gene are PRHDT and FYEKMQ (reference sequence). The CDR3 sequence is CASSLGEGWTEAFF. The DNA of the CDR3 is TGTGCCAGCAGCTTAGGTGAGGGTTGGACTGAAGCTTTCTTT.

CDR3 residues: CASSLGSAGGQDTQYF. CDR3 bases: TGTGCCAGCAGTTTAGGGAGTGCGGGGGGGCAAGATACGCAGTATTTT. The genes are TRBV27 and TRBJ2-3; 9 positions agree with TRBD2. The CDR3 sequence is 16 residues long. V lost 2 bases, J lost 5 bases, and 8 bases stayed unmatched. From germline, CDR1 is MNHEY and CDR2 SMNVEV (reference sequence).

CDR3 coding DNA: TGTGCCAGCAGCTCCCGACTAGCGGGGACCAATGAGCAGTTCTTC. Residues: CASSSRLAGTNEQFF. The chain recombines TRBV11-2 with TRBJ2-1; 11 bases line up with TRBD2. The CDR3 covers 15 residues. Trimming removed 4 bases from V and 6 bases from J; junction bases left unmatched: 5. The germline gives CDR1 SGHAT, CDR2 FQNNGV.

CDR3 in DNA: TGTGCCAGCAGCTTAATGACGGACGAGCAGTACTTC. It specifies CASSLMTDEQYF. The genes are TRBV7-9 and TRBJ2-7; D is uncertain. Germline CDR1 is SEHNR and CDR2 is FQNEAQ (reference sequence). The V end was cut by 2 bases, the J end by 5 bases, with 7 bases between. This CDR3 has 12 residues.

The V gene is TRBV7-2, the J gene TRBJ2-3; the match to TRBD2 covers 11 bases. This CDR3 spans 18 amino acids. The germline gives CDR1 SGHTA, CDR2 FQGNSA. Trimming removed 3 bases from V and 1 base from J; junction bases left unmatched: 9. The CDR3 loop is CASSFISGGAWGTDTQYF. The CDR3 region has the DNA TGTGCCAGCAGCTTCATTAGCGGGGGGGCATGGGGCACAGATACGCAGTATTTT.

This clone was recorded once. The chain joins TRBV2 to TRBJ2-5; 9 nucleotides agree with TRBD1. The CDR3 extends over 18 amino acids. Germline V gene lookup returns CDR1 SNHLY and CDR2 FYNNEI. With 0 bases clipped from V and 5 bases from J, the junction kept 13 bases outside the gene matches. The chain's CDR3 is CASSEALRGTGLGETQYF. Here the CDR3 DNA reads TGTGCCAGCAGTGAAGCGCTTCGGGGGACAGGGTTAGGGGAGACCCAGTACTTC. The variable domain in full, completed from reference TRBV2 and TRBJ2-5, reads EPEVTQTPSHQVTQMGQEVILRCVPISNHLYFYWYRQILGQKVEFLVSFYNNEISEKSEIFDDQFSVERPDGSNFTLKIRSTKLEDSAMYFCASSEALRGTGLGETQYFGPGTRLLVL.

A word on this clone: Different DNA sequences within this sample yield the same CDR3. The gene calls are TRBV9 and TRBJ1-5, with unresolved D. This CDR3 is built from 15 residues. Trimming shortened V by 0 bases and J by 0 bases, and 7 bases separated the two germline ends. Germline V gives CDR1 SGDLS, CDR2 YYNGEE. The CDR3 sequence: CASSVEGNSNQPQHF. The CDR3, as DNA: TGTGCCAGCAGCGTAGAGGGCAATAGCAATCAGCCCCAGCATTTT.